This TCR beta chain appears in the sequencing data of a study of blood T cell repertoires in COVID-19. Original handling: Amplifying reference gene primers gave estimates of nucleated cell counts. TCRdb keeps only in-frame clones here, not all; method: immunoSEQ multiplex PCR. For V, J and clone size, that table is used; D and trimming come from the DNA. The sample carries 180,000 or so clones, 70% to 90% recorded once. Germline values: CDR1 SGDLS, CDR2 YYNGEE. V lost 6 bases and J lost 0, with 13 bases in between. This CDR3 region has 15 residues. Participants' own reports of clinical history determined their cohort assignment. In Cohort 3, a recovered donor had either two negative PCRs, clearance, or symptom resolution.

The sequence derives from a woman aged 18 to 35 who had recovered from COVID-19. The sequenced material came from PBMCs or T cells enriched from blood (not recorded which). The rearrangement links TRBV9 to TRBJ2-1; possible D gene TRBD2, 6 bases. The CDR3 bases are TGTGCCAGCACCATAGGGCGGGACTCCTACAATGAGCAGTTCTTC. This sequence encodes CASTIGRDSYNEQFF. The full variable domain, with the rest looked up from reference TRBV9 and TRBJ2-1, is DSGVTQTPKHLITATGQRVTLRCSPRSGDLSVYWYQQSLDQGLQFLIQYYNGEERAKGNILERFSAQQFPDLHSELNLSSLELGDSALYFCASTIGRDSYNEQFFGPGTRLTVL.